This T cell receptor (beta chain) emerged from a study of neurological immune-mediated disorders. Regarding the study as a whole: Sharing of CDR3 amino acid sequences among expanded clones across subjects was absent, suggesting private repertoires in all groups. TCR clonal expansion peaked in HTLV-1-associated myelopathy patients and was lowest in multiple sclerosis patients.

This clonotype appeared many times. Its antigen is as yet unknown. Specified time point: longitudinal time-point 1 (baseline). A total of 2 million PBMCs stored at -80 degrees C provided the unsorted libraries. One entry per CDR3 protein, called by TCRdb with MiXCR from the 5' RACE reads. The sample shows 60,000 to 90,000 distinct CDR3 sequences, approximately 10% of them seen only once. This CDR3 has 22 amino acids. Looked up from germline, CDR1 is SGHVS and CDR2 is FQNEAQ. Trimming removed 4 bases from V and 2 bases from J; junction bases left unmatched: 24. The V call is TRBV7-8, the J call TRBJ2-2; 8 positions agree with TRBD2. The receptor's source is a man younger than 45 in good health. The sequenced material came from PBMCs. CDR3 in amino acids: CASSYFFGRQRVSGGNTGELFF. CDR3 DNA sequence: TGTGCCAGCAGCTATTTTTTCGGGAGACAAAGAGTGAGCGGGGGAAACACCGGGGAGCTGTTTTTT.